This TCR beta chain was recorded in a study of radiotherapy plus CTLA-4 blockade in lung cancer. The protocol was immunoSEQ multiplex PCR, while the TCRdb copy is restricted to in-frame clones and leaves out a portion. Of fewer than 45,000 clones in the sample, more than 80% were seen once. In germline, CDR1 is MGHRA, CDR2 YSYEKL. The CDR3 covers 16 residues. Trimming cost V 1 base and J 0 bases, with 11 bases left between them. The TCR sequence derives from a human donor with non-small cell lung cancer who had stable disease on radiotherapy plus ipilimumab. The rearrangement uses TRBV4-1 and TRBJ2-3; D is perhaps TRBD2 (5 bases). The source material was peripheral blood, sampled from a patient treated with radiotherapy plus ipilimumab. The CDR3 DNA reads as TGCGCCAGCAGCCAAGGGCATAGCGTAAGCACAGATACGCAGTATTTT. Translating gives CASSQGHSVSTDTQYF.